A selection of T cell receptor beta chains follows, all from one sample in a study of shared clonotypes between healthy human individuals. Profiling relied on immunoSEQ multiplex PCR, and the TCRdb table lists in-frame clones only, not all of them. The table records about 2.4 million clones, roughly 93% of them present only once. The sequenced sample was naive CD4+ T cells from PBMCs. All receptors come from a man aged 18-30 years in good health. Some clones in this sample may be carry-over from other donors' samples. The CDR3 runs from the conserved cysteine through the conserved F or W. The D gene is left open where the match is weak. The size of a clone is reported for some rows only, either as once, few or many, or as a class for expanded clones.

CDR3: CASSLRRVQDTEAFF
DNA: TGTGCCAGCAGCTTAAGGAGGGTCCAGGACACTGAAGCTTTCTTT
J: TRBJ1-1
D: NA
V: TRBV7-8
size: NA

CDR3: CASSRSGQGNQPQHF
DNA: TGTGCCAGTAGTCGGAGTGGACAGGGGAATCAGCCCCAGCATTTT
J: TRBJ1-5
D: TRBD1
V: TRBV19
size: NA

CDR3: CAWRGQGGPYEQYF
DNA: TGTGCCTGGAGAGGACAGGGGGGCCCCTACGAGCAGTACTTC
J: TRBJ2-7
D: TRBD1
V: TRBV30
size: NA

CDR3: CASSPDTIDGYTF
DNA: TGCGCCAGCAGCCCGGACACAATTGACGGCTACACCTTC
J: TRBJ1-2
D: NA
V: TRBV5-1
size: NA

CDR3: CASHHIARDTEAFF
DNA: TGTGCCAGTCATCACATCGCAAGGGACACTGAAGCTTTCTTT
J: TRBJ1-1
D: NA
V: TRBV18
size: NA

CDR3: CASSPRQGTNTEAFF
DNA: TGCGCCAGCAGCCCGCGACAGGGAACGAACACTGAAGCTTTCTTT
J: TRBJ1-1
D: TRBD1
V: TRBV5-1
size: NA

CDR3: CASSQEILISGNTIYF
DNA: TGCGCCAGCAGCCAAGAAATCCTGATCTCTGGAAACACCATATATTTT
J: TRBJ1-3
D: NA
V: TRBV4-3
size: NA

CDR3: CASSRGQHTGELFF
DNA: TGTGCCAGCAGCCGGGGACAGCACACCGGGGAGCTGTTTTTT
J: TRBJ2-2
D: TRBD1
V: TRBV28
size: NA

CDR3: CASSILAGGLTGELFF
DNA: TGTGCCAGTAGTATCTTAGCGGGAGGTCTCACCGGGGAGCTGTTTTTT
J: TRBJ2-2
D: TRBD2
V: TRBV19
size: NA

CDR3: CASSLGAFGGSYEQYF
DNA: TGTGCCAGCAGCTTAGGGGCTTTTGGCGGGTCCTACGAGCAGTACTTC
J: TRBJ2-7
D: NA
V: TRBV11-2
size: once

CDR3: CASFSRPGLRETQYF
DNA: TGCGCCAGCTTTTCGAGACCCGGTCTGAGAGAGACCCAGTACTTC
J: TRBJ2-5
D: NA
V: TRBV5-1
size: NA

CDR3: CASSLASGSDTGELFF
DNA: TGCGCCAGCAGCTTGGCAAGCGGGAGTGACACCGGGGAGCTGTTTTTT
J: TRBJ2-2
D: TRBD2
V: TRBV5-1
size: NA

CDR3: CASSLPEKAYTEAFF
DNA: TGTGCCAGCAGCTTACCGGAGAAAGCGTACACTGAAGCTTTCTTT
J: TRBJ1-1
D: NA
V: TRBV5-4
size: NA

CDR3: CASRIGSSGRYEQYF
DNA: TGTGCCAGCAGGATCGGTTCTAGCGGTCGGTACGAGCAGTACTTC
J: TRBJ2-7
D: TRBD2
V: TRBV28
size: NA

CDR3: CASSPEPPAGELFF
DNA: TGTGCCAGCTCACCAGAACCGCCTGCCGGGGAGCTGTTTTTT
J: TRBJ2-2
D: NA
V: TRBV18
size: NA

CDR3: CASSQDSREGTGELFF
DNA: TGTGCCAGCAGCCAAGATAGCCGCGAGGGCACCGGGGAGCTGTTTTTT
J: TRBJ2-2
D: NA
V: TRBV4-2
size: NA

CDR3: CASATGTNLGDTQYF
DNA: TGTGCCAGCGCTACAGGGACTAACTTGGGAGATACGCAGTATTTT
J: TRBJ2-3
D: NA
V: TRBV28
size: NA

CDR3: CASSITSSDQPQHF
DNA: TGTGCCAGTAGTATAACATCGTCCGATCAGCCCCAGCATTTT
J: TRBJ1-5
D: NA
V: TRBV19
size: once

CDR3: CASSLSGYTDTQYF
DNA: TGTGCCAGCAGCTTAAGTGGTTACACAGATACGCAGTATTTT
J: TRBJ2-3
D: NA
V: TRBV6-1
size: NA

CDR3: CASRGTTGTRGYTF
DNA: TGTGCCAGCAGGGGGACTACAGGGACCCGGGGCTACACCTTC
J: TRBJ1-2
D: NA
V: TRBV6-5
size: once

CDR3: CASNSGFSYEQYF
DNA: TGTGCCAGCAATAGCGGGTTCTCCTACGAGCAGTACTTC
J: TRBJ2-7
D: TRBD2
V: TRBV28
size: NA

CDR3: CASSLNAGGSYNEQFF
DNA: TGTGCCAGCAGCTTAAATGCGGGGGGCTCCTACAATGAGCAGTTCTTC
J: TRBJ2-1
D: TRBD2
V: TRBV7-2
size: NA

CDR3: CASSPPGPRYNEQFF
DNA: TGTGCCAGCTCACCTCCGGGGCCGAGGTACAATGAGCAGTTCTTC
J: TRBJ2-1
D: NA
V: TRBV18
size: NA

CDR3: CASSLLAGELFF
DNA: TGTGCCAGCAGTCTTCTGGCGGGGGAGCTGTTTTTT
J: TRBJ2-2
D: NA
V: TRBV27
size: NA

CDR3: CASSLEPGNRGEQYF
DNA: TGTGCCAGCAGCTTGGAGCCCGGGAACAGGGGGGAGCAGTACTTC
J: TRBJ2-7
D: TRBD1
V: TRBV5-4
size: NA

CDR3: CASRQGLNTEAFF
DNA: TGTGCCAGCCGTCAGGGTTTGAACACTGAAGCTTTCTTT
J: TRBJ1-1
D: NA
V: TRBV19
size: NA

CDR3: CASGEGYNEQFF
DNA: TGTGCCTCCGGGGAGGGCTACAATGAGCAGTTCTTC
J: TRBJ2-1
D: TRBD2
V: TRBV15
size: NA

CDR3: CAGRWAKSGSSYEQYF
DNA: TGTGCCGGGAGATGGGCGAAAAGCGGGAGCTCCTACGAGCAGTACTTC
J: TRBJ2-7
D: TRBD2
V: TRBV19
size: NA

CDR3: CASSMWASNEKLFF
DNA: TGTGCCAGTAGTATGTGGGCGTCTAATGAAAAACTGTTTTTT
J: TRBJ1-4
D: NA
V: TRBV19
size: NA

CDR3: CASSALFEETQYF
DNA: TGTGCCAGCAGTGCCTTATTCGAAGAGACCCAGTACTTC
J: TRBJ2-5
D: NA
V: TRBV6-1
size: NA

CDR3: CASSPGTGVGNTIYF
DNA: TGTGCCAGCAGCCCCGGGACAGGGGTGGGAAACACCATATATTTT
J: TRBJ1-3
D: TRBD1
V: TRBV11-2
size: NA

CDR3: CASSVRAQETQYF
DNA: TGTGCCAGCAGCGTCCGGGCCCAAGAGACCCAGTACTTC
J: TRBJ2-5
D: NA
V: TRBV9
size: NA

CDR3: CASTLTGFGYTF
DNA: TGTGCCAGCACCTTGACAGGGTTCGGCTACACCTTC
J: TRBJ1-2
D: TRBD1
V: TRBV28
size: few

CDR3: CASSLPGGLFQNIQYF
DNA: TGTGCCAGCAGTTTACCCGGGGGCCTCTTCCAAAACATTCAGTACTTC
J: TRBJ2-4
D: NA
V: TRBV28
size: NA

CDR3: CASSSSGVGANVLTF
DNA: TGCGCCAGCAGCTCCTCCGGGGTCGGGGCCAACGTCCTGACTTTC
J: TRBJ2-6
D: NA
V: TRBV5-1
size: NA

CDR3: CASSPPDTHEQFF
DNA: TGTGCCAGCAGCCCCCCGGACACTCATGAGCAGTTCTTC
J: TRBJ2-1
D: NA
V: TRBV7-7
size: NA

CDR3: CASSLGVSNQPQHF
DNA: TGTGCCAGCAGCTTGGGTGTGAGCAATCAGCCCCAGCATTTT
J: TRBJ1-5
D: NA
V: TRBV7-8
size: NA

CDR3: CAISVADTDTQYF
DNA: TGTGCCATCAGTGTAGCAGACACAGATACGCAGTATTTT
J: TRBJ2-3
D: NA
V: TRBV10-3
size: NA

CDR3: CASSPAGGGELFF
DNA: TGTGCCAGCAGCCCCGCGGGGGGAGGAGAGCTGTTTTTT
J: TRBJ2-2
D: TRBD2
V: TRBV7-9
size: NA

CDR3: CASSGEGNIQYF
DNA: TGTGCCAGCAGTGGGGAGGGAAACATTCAGTACTTC
J: TRBJ2-4
D: TRBD2
V: TRBV6-1
size: NA

CDR3: CASSYRTSGADCEQFF
DNA: TGTGCCAGCAGTTACCGGACTAGCGGGGCTGACTGTGAGCAGTTCTTC
J: TRBJ2-1
D: TRBD2
V: TRBV6-6
size: NA

CDR3: CASGRAHGELFF
DNA: TGCGCCAGCGGGCGGGCCCACGGGGAGCTGTTTTTT
J: TRBJ2-2
D: NA
V: TRBV10-1
size: NA

CDR3: CASSDRRRGNQPQHF
DNA: TGTGCCAGCAGTGATCGGCGGAGGGGCAATCAGCCCCAGCATTTT
J: TRBJ1-5
D: NA
V: TRBV27
size: NA

CDR3: CASRGTVNTEAFF
DNA: TGTGCCAGCAGGGGGACAGTGAACACTGAAGCTTTCTTT
J: TRBJ1-1
D: TRBD1
V: TRBV6-5
size: NA

CDR3: CASSPRGLATVVTPYEQYF
DNA: TGTGCCAGCTCACCAAGGGGACTAGCGACGGTGGTTACCCCCTACGAGCAGTACTTC
J: TRBJ2-7
D: TRBD2
V: TRBV18
size: NA

CDR3: CASSPSGSSYEQYF
DNA: TGTGCCAGCAGCCCGTCGGGTAGCTCCTACGAGCAGTACTTC
J: TRBJ2-7
D: NA
V: TRBV7-2
size: NA

CDR3: CASSLPDREVGYGYTF
DNA: TGTGCCAGCAGCCTTCCGGACAGGGAAGTAGGCTATGGCTACACCTTC
J: TRBJ1-2
D: TRBD1
V: TRBV28
size: NA

CDR3: CASSVTGGYEQFF
DNA: TGCGCCAGCAGCGTTACAGGGGGGTATGAGCAGTTCTTC
J: TRBJ2-1
D: TRBD1
V: TRBV5-1
size: NA

CDR3: CASNELAGVYNEQFF
DNA: TGTGCCAGCAACGAACTAGCGGGAGTATACAATGAGCAGTTCTTC
J: TRBJ2-1
D: TRBD2
V: TRBV28
size: NA

CDR3: CASSVEGASGNTIYF
DNA: TGTGCCAGCAGCGTAGAGGGGGCGTCTGGAAACACCATATATTTT
J: TRBJ1-3
D: TRBD1
V: TRBV9
size: NA

CDR3: CASSLTRDSYNEQFF
DNA: TGTGCCAGCAGCTTAACTAGGGACAGCTACAATGAGCAGTTCTTC
J: TRBJ2-1
D: TRBD1
V: TRBV7-3
size: NA

CDR3: CASSLSRSPLHF
DNA: TGTGCCAGCAGCTTGTCTCGTTCACCCCTCCACTTT
J: TRBJ1-6
D: NA
V: TRBV5-6
size: NA

CDR3: CASSHLGLVSYNEQFF
DNA: TGTGCCAGCAGCCACTTGGGACTAGTATCCTACAATGAGCAGTTCTTC
J: TRBJ2-1
D: TRBD2
V: TRBV4-2
size: NA

CDR3: CASSLPPGGGRRYEQYF
DNA: TGTGCCAGCAGTCTTCCGCCCGGGGGCGGGAGAAGGTACGAGCAGTACTTC
J: TRBJ2-7
D: NA
V: TRBV28
size: NA

CDR3: CASGDISSGANVLTF
DNA: TGTGCCAGCGGGGACATATCCTCTGGGGCCAACGTCCTGACTTTC
J: TRBJ2-6
D: NA
V: TRBV7-9
size: NA

CDR3: CASSPSNRGEGNTIYF
DNA: TGTGCCAGCAGCCCATCGAACAGGGGAGAAGGAAACACCATATATTTT
J: TRBJ1-3
D: TRBD1
V: TRBV7-9
size: once

CDR3: CASSVGGSTYNEQFF
DNA: TGTGCCAGCAGCGTAGGTGGGTCTACCTACAATGAGCAGTTCTTC
J: TRBJ2-1
D: NA
V: TRBV9
size: NA